Listed here are 4 T cell receptor beta chains from one sample, sequenced in a study of CD8 T cells in Susac syndrome. The authors reverse transcribed roughly 0.5 to 1 ug RNA with random hexamers. Using its own MiXCR run on the immunoSEQ multiplex PCR reads, TCRdb lists one record per CDR3 protein. The sample carries some 180,000 distinct CDR3 sequences, 85% to 95% recorded once. Sequencing was performed on CD4+ T cells from PBMCs. The receptors shown here come from a human donor with Susac syndrome.

This rearrangement joins TRBV2 to TRBJ1-4; D not certain. Between the trimmed V and J ends, which lost 3 bases and 8 bases, there was a span of 13 bases. Germline CDR1 is SNHLY and CDR2 is FYNNEI. The length of the CDR3 is 14 residues. CDR3 amino acids: CASSDQSNAEKLFF. The CDR3 DNA follows: TGTGCCAGCAGTGACCAGTCGAACGCGGAAAAACTGTTTTTT.

This clonotype has only one observation. The V gene is TRBV20-1, the J gene TRBJ1-1; 8 nucleotides agree with TRBD1. The ends lost 1 base at V and 4 bases at J; junction bases unmatched: 2. Germline lookup yields CDR1 DFQATT and CDR2 SNEGSKA (reference sequence). This CDR3 is 13 amino acids long. The CDR3 region has the DNA TGCAGTGCTAGAGGGACAGGGACCACTGAAGCTTTCTTT. It yields the protein CSARGTGTTEAFF.

This chain links TRBV6-5 with TRBJ2-1; 8 nucleotides match TRBD2. V gave up 6 bases and J gave up 1 base; unmatched junction bases: 5. The CDR3 is made up of 15 amino acids. From germline, CDR1 is MNHEY and CDR2 SVGAGI. The CDR3 is CASRPGLASYNEQFF. DNA of the CDR3: TGTGCCAGCAGGCCCGGACTAGCTTCCTACAATGAGCAGTTCTTC.

DNA of the CDR3: TGTGCCACCACCCTGGACAGCTCCTATAATTCACCCCTCCACTTT. It encodes CATTLDSSYNSPLHF. The rearrangement uses TRBV15 and TRBJ1-6; a possible D gene is TRBD1 (6 bases). Trimming stripped 7 bases from V and 0 bases from J, with 10 bases between. In germline, CDR1 is LNHNV, CDR2 YYDKDF (reference sequence). This CDR3 region has 15 residues.